This T cell receptor (beta chain) stems from a study of control samples from healthy donors and cancer patients. TCRdb keeps only in-frame clones here, not all; method: immunoSEQ multiplex PCR. Here the sample spans roughly 100,000 clones, about 89% being singletons. The V end lost 0 bases, the J end lost 1 base, and 4 bases lay between the germline ends. Germline CDR1 and CDR2: SGHNT and YYREEE (reference sequence). This CDR3 has 13 residues. Concerning this clone: The sample contains more than one DNA sequence encoding this CDR3.

The specimen sequenced was blood. This TCR was sampled from a woman in her 30s in good health. The chain is built from TRBV5-4 and TRBJ1-2; D gene uncertain. CDR3 sequence: CASSLGDNYGYTF. CDR3 nucleotide sequence: TGTGCCAGCAGCTTGGGGGATAACTATGGCTACACCTTC.